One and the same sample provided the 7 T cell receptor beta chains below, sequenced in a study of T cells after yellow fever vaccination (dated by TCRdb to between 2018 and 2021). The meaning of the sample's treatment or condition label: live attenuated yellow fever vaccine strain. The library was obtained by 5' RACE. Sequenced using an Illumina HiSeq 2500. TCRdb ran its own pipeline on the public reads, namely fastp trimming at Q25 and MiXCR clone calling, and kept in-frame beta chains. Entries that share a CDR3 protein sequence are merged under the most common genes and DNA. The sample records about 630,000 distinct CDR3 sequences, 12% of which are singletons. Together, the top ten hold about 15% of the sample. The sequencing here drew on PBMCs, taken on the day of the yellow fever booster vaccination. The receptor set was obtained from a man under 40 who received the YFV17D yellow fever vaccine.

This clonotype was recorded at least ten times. The CDR3 is CASSLTGGGYEQFF. Written as DNA, the CDR3 is TGTGCCAGCAGCTTAACCGGAGGGGGGTACGAGCAGTTCTTC. The chain combines TRBV7-3 with TRBJ2-1; either TRBD1 or TRBD2 may fit D (6 bases each). Germline assignment: CDR1 SGHTA and CDR2 FQGTGA. V was pared by 0 bases and J by 10 bases, with 13 bases between. The CDR3 totals 14 residues. The whole variable domain, remainder taken from reference TRBV7-3 and TRBJ2-1, is GAGVSQTPSNKVTEKGKYVELRCDPISGHTALYWYRQSLGQGPEFLIYFQGTGAADDSGLPNDRFFAVRPEGSVSTLKIQRTERGDSAVYLCASSLTGGGYEQFFGPGTRLTVL.

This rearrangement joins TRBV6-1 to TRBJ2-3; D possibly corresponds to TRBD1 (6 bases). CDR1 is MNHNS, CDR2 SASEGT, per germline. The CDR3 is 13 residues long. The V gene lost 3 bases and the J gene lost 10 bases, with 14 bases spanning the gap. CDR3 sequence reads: CASSDREGGAQYF. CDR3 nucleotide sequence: TGTGCCAGCAGTGACCGGGAAGGGGGAGCGCAGTATTTT.

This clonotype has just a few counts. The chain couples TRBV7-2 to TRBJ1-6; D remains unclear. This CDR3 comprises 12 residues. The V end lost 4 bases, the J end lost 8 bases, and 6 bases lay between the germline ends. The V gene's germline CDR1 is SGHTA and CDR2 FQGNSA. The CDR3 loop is CASSSPYSPLHF. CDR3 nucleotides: TGTGCCAGCAGCTCCCCCTATTCACCCCTCCACTTT.

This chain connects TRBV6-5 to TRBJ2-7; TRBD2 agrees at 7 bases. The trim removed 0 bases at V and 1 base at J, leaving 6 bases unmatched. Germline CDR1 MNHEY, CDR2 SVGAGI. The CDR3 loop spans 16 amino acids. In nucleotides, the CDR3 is TGTGCCAGCAGTTACTCACTAGCGAGATTTTCCTACGAGCAGTACTTC. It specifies CASSYSLARFSYEQYF.

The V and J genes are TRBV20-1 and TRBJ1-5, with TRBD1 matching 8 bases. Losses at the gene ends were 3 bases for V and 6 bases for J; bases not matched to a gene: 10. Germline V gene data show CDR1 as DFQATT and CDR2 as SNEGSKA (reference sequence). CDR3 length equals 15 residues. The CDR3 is CSASGDRIRGQPQHF. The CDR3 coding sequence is TGCAGTGCTAGTGGGGACAGGATAAGGGGTCAGCCCCAGCATTTT.

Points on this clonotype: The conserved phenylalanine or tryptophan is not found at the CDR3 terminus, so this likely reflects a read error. The CDR3 spells CASSIATGPYGYTY. DNA for the CDR3: TGTGCCAGTAGTATAGCCACCGGGCCGTACGGCTACACCTAC. The chain has TRBV19 and TRBJ1-2; D gene uncertain. This CDR3 has 14 residues. With 1 base removed from V and 8 bases from J, the gap between germline ends came to 14 bases. The germline gives CDR1 LNHDA, CDR2 SQIVND (reference sequence).

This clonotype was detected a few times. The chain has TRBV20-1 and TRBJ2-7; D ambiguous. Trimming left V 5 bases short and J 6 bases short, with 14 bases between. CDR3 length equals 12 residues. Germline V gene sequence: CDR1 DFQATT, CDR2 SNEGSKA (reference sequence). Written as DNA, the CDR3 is TGCAGTGCTTCGCCCCCCTGGGGCGAGCAGTACTTC. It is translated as CSASPPWGEQYF.